This TCR beta chain was retrieved from a study of regulatory T cells in long-lasting Graves disease. Time point in this sample: persistent/refractory GD, antithyroid drugs over 5 years with positive TRAb. From RNA extracted from PBMCs, the TCR library was made. Sequencing libraries for TCR beta were prepared with iRepertoire HTBI primers and Arm-PCR of CDR3 regions. Via MiXCR, TCRdb re-called the multiplex PCR reads, giving one row per CDR3 protein. The repertoire holds 600,000 to 850,000 distinct CDR3 sequences, 30% seen once, with under 55% in the top ten. The germline V gene encodes CDR1 SGHTA and CDR2 FQGTGA. The trim removed 3 bases at V and 4 bases at J, leaving 9 bases unmatched. The CDR3 is 15 amino acids. This clonotype was observed a few times.

Sequenced material: peripheral blood mononuclear cells (PBMCs), taken when the disease was refractory, from a patient treated with antithyroid drugs. The TCR was taken from a female donor with Graves disease. V is TRBV7-3 and J is TRBJ2-7, with TRBD2 matching 7 bases. The DNA of the CDR3 is TGTGCCAGCAGCTTGGGTGCGGGAGTTGCTTACGAGCAGTACTTC. Residues: CASSLGAGVAYEQYF. The full variable domain, with the rest looked up from reference TRBV7-3 and TRBJ2-7, is GAGVSQTPSNKVTEKGKYVELRCDPISGHTALYWYRQSLGQGPEFLIYFQGTGAADDSGLPNDRFFAVRPEGSVSTLKIQRTERGDSAVYLCASSLGAGVAYEQYFGPGTRLTVT.